One T cell receptor (beta chain) is described in this entry. This record comes from a study of glioma-infiltrating T cells. Amplification of TCR alpha and beta CDR3 regions from RNA used iRepertoire nested multiplex PCR. TCRdb called the multiplex PCR reads again in MiXCR, with one record for every CDR3 protein. The sample lists some 18,000 distinct CDR3 sequences, 55% to 70% occurring once. This CDR3 has 15 residues. In germline, CDR1 is MNHNS, CDR2 SASEGT. V was trimmed by 5 bases and J by 5 bases, leaving 18 bases between them. The receptor was isolated from a human donor with low-grade glioma or glioblastoma, undergoing nonglioma brain surgery, or in good health (not recorded which). Material for sequencing was glioma tissue, nonneoplastic brain tissue, or PBMCs (not recorded which). V and J are TRBV6-1 and TRBJ1-1; D is possibly TRBD1 (5 bases). CDR3 loop: CASSRNPGPGTEAFF. DNA of the CDR3: TGTGCCAGCAGTCGTAATCCGGGACCCGGGACTGAAGCTTTCTTT.